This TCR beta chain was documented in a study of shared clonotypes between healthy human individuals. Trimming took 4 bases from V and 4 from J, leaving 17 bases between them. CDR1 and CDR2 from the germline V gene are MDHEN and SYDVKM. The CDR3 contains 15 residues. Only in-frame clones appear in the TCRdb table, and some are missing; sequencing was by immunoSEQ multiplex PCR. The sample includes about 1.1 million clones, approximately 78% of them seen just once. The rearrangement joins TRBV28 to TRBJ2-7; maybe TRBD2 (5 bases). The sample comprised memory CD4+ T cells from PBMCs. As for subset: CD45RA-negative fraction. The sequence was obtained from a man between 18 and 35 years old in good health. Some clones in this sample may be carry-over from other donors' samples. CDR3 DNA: TGTGCCAGCAGTTCCCCTGAGAGGGCCAGGTACGAGCAGTACTTC. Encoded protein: CASSSPERARYEQYF.